The rows below give T cell receptor beta chains drawn from one sample of a study of T cell responses to AZD1222 COVID-19 vaccine. The assay was immunoSEQ multiplex PCR, and TCRdb's table has in-frame clones only and misses some. The data show about 60,000 clones, with roughly 84% seen just once and roughly 6.6% held by the top ten. The specimen comprised peripheral blood, sampled on day 0 of AZD1222 vaccination. The receptors were gathered from an adult in good health. CDR3s include the opening cysteine and the closing phenylalanine or tryptophan.

TRBV30	TRBJ1-2	CAWSVINYGYTF
TRBV27	TRBJ1-2	CASSPSWENGYTF
TRBV2	TRBJ1-1	CASRDLKATFF
TRBV25-1	TRBJ2-7	CASIPTGVAGGHEQYF
TRBV7-2	TRBJ2-7	CASSWDRASYEQYF
TRBV10-3	TRBJ2-3	CAISRTVASTDTQYF
TRBV12-3/TRBV12-4	TRBJ1-2	CASRTQGVYGYTF
TRBV4-1	TRBJ2-7	CASSRTTGVPEQYF
TRBV4-3	TRBJ1-1	CASSQDKWGDTEAFF
TRBV5-3	TRBJ2-3	CARSPIADTQYF
TRBV2	TRBJ2-3	CASSRTEDTDTQYF